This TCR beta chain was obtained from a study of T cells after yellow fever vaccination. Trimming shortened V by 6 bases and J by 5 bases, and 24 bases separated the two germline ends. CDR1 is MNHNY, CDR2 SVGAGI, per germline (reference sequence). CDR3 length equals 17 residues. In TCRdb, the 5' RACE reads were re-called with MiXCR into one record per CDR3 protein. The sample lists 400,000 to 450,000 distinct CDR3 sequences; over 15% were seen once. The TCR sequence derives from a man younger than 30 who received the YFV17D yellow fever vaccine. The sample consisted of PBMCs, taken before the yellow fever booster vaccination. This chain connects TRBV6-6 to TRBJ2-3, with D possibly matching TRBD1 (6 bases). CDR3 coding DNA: TGTGCCAGCAGCTCCGGCCTTCGGTGGGGGCCTGGAGATACGCAGTATTTT. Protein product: CASSSGLRWGPGDTQYF.